Shown below are 5 T cell receptor beta chains from a single sample sequenced in a study of cytomegalovirus exposure and HLA in healthy donors. Primers included in the PCR were 60 Vbeta and 13 Jbeta primers. Profiled with immunoSEQ multiplex PCR; TCRdb holds only in-frame clones, not every one. Of roughly 150,000 clones listed, approximately 83% are singletons. Material for sequencing was PBMCs. These receptors came from a boy aged 2-15 years in good health and CMV-seronegative.

The chain carries TRBV30 and TRBJ2-5; 7 bases fit TRBD1. Trimming cost V 5 bases and J 1 base; bases outside gene matches: 1. Germline V gene lookup returns CDR1 GTSNPN and CDR2 SVGIG (reference sequence). The CDR3 has 12 residues. Here the CDR3 reads CAWDRVQETQYF. CDR3 bases: TGTGCCTGGGACAGGGTCCAAGAGACCCAGTACTTC.

The chain combines TRBV19 with TRBJ2-7, with 7 nucleotides matching TRBD2. Germline values: CDR1 LNHDA, CDR2 SQIVND (reference sequence). The junction had 10 bases not matched to a gene; V was cut back by 5 bases and J by 6 bases. This CDR3 is built from 14 residues. The CDR3 DNA follows: TGTGCCAGTAGTTCAGGCGTGACTAGCCGCGAGCAGTACTTC. Encoded protein: CASSSGVTSREQYF.

The table lists this clone with a count of one. The chain combines TRBV5-6 with TRBJ2-3; 12 bases fit TRBD2. The CDR3 runs to 15 residues. V was clipped by 4 bases and J by 5 bases; unmatched bases: 5. Germline assignment: CDR1 SGHDT and CDR2 YYEEEE. CDR3 in DNA: TGTGCCAGCAGCGGACTAGCGGGATGGATAGATACGCAGTATTTT. This sequence encodes CASSGLAGWIDTQYF.

This clone was seen a handful of times. The V gene is TRBV5-5, the J gene TRBJ1-1; no definite D call. Germline V gene lookup returns CDR1 SGHKS and CDR2 YYEKEE (reference sequence). The CDR3 is made up of 15 amino acids. The germline V and J ends were trimmed by 4 bases and 3 bases, with 16 bases remaining between them. The CDR3 region is CASSMAPDTYTEAFF. The CDR3 nucleotides read TGTGCCAGCAGCATGGCCCCAGACACGTACACTGAAGCTTTCTTT. Combining the CDR3 with reference TRBV5-5 and TRBJ1-1 gives the whole variable domain DAGVTQSPTHLIKTRGQQVTLRCSPISGHKSVSWYQQVLGQGPQFIFQYYEKEERGRGNFPDRFSARQFPNYSSELNVNALLLGDSALYLCASSMAPDTYTEAFFGQGTRLTVV.

The chain uses TRBV6-1 and TRBJ1-2, with D possibly matching TRBD1 (5 bases). Germline lookup yields CDR1 MNHNS and CDR2 SASEGT. This CDR3 has 13 residues. Trimming left V 5 bases short and J 0 bases short, with 7 bases between. The CDR3, as DNA: TGTGCCAGCAGTCCACAGGCTAACTATGGCTACACCTTC. Its protein is CASSPQANYGYTF.